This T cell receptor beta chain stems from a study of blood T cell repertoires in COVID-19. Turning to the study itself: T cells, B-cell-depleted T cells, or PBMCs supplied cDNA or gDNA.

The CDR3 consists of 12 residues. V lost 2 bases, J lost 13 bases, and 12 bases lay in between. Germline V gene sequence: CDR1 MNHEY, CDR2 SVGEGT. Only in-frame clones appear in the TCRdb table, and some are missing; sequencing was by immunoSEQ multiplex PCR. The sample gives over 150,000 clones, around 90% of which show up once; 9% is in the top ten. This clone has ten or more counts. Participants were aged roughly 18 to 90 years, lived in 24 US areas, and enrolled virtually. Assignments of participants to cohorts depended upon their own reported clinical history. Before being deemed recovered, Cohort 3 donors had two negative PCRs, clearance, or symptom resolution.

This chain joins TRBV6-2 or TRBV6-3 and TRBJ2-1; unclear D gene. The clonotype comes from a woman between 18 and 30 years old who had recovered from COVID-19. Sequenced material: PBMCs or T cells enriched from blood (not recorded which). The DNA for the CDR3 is TGTGCCAGCAGTTACCCAACACCCGTACAGTTCTTC. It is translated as CASSYPTPVQFF.